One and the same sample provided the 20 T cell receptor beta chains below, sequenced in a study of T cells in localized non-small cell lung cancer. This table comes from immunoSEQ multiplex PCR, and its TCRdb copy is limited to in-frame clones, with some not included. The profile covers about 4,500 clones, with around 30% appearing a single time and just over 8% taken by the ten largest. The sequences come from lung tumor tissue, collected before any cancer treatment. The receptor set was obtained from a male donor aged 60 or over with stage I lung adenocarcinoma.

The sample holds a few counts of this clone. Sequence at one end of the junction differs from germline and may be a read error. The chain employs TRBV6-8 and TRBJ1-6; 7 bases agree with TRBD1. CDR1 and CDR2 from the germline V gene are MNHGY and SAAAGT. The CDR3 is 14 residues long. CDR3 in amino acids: CASTYRGRGSPLHF. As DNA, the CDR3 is TGTGCCAGCACTTACAGGGGTCGGGGATCACCCCTCCACTTT.

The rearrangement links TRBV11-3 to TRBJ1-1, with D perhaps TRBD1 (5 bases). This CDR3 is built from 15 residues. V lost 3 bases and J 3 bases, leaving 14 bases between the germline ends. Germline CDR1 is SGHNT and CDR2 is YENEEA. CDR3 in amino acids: CASSLESLGDTEAFF. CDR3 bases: TGTGCCAGCAGCTTGGAGTCTCTGGGGGACACTGAAGCTTTCTTT. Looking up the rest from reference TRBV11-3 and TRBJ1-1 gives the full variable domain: EAGVVQSPRYKIIEKKQPVAFWCNPISGHNTLYWYLQNLGQGPELLIRYENEEAVDDSQLPKDRFSAERLKGVDSTLKIQPAELGDSAVYLCASSLESLGDTEAFFGQGTRLTVV.

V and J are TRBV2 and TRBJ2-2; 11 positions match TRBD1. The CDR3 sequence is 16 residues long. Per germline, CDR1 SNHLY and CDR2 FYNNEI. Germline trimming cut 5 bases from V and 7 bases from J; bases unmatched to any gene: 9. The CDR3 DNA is TGTGCCAGCAGTTTCCGGACAGGGGGCGCGAACGGGGAGCTGTTTTTT. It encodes CASSFRTGGANGELFF. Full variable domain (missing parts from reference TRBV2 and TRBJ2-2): EPEVTQTPSHQVTQMGQEVILRCVPISNHLYFYWYRQILGQKVEFLVSFYNNEISEKSEIFDDQFSVERPDGSNFTLKIRSTKLEDSAMYFCASSFRTGGANGELFFGEGSRLTVL.

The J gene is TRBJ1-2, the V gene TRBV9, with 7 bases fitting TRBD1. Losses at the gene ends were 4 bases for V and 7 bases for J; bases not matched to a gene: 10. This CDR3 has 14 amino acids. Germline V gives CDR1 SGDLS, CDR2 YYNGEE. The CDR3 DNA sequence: TGTGCCAGCAGCCTACGACAGGGAACGGGTGGCTACACCTTC. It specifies CASSLRQGTGGYTF.

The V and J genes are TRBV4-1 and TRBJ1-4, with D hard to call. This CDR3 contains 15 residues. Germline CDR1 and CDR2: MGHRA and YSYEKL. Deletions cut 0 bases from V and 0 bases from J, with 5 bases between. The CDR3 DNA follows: TGCGCCAGCAGCCAAGAGGCGACAACTAATGAAAAACTGTTTTTT. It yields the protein CASSQEATTNEKLFF.

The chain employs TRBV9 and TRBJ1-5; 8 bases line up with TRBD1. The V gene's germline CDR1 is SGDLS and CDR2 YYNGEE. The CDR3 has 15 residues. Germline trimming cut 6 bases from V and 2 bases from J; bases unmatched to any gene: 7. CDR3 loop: CASTVTGERNQPQHF. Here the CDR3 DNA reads TGTGCCAGCACCGTGACAGGGGAGCGCAATCAGCCCCAGCATTTT. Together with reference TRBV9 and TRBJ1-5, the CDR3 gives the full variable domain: DSGVTQTPKHLITATGQRVTLRCSPRSGDLSVYWYQQSLDQGLQFLIQYYNGEERAKGNILERFSAQQFPDLHSELNLSSLELGDSALYFCASTVTGERNQPQHFGDGTRLSIL.

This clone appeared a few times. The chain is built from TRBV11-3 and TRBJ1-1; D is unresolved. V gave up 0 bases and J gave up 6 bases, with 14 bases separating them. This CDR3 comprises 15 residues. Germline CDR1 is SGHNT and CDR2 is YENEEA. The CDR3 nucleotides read TGTGCCAGCAGCTTAGATGGGCAGGCCCGGCCTGAAGCTTTCTTT. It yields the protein CASSLDGQARPEAFF.

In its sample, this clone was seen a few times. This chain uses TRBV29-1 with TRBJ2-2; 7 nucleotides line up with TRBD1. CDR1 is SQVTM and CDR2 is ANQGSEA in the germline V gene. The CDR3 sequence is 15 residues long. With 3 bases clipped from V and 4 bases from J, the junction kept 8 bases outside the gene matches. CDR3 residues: CSVEATGHITGELFF. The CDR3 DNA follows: TGCAGCGTTGAGGCGACAGGGCACATCACCGGGGAGCTGTTTTTT.

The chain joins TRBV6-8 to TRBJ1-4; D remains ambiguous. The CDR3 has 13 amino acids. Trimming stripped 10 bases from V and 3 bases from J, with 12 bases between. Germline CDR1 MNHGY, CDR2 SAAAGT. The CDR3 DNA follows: TGTGCCATCACAGAGGGCCCTAATGAAAAACTGTTTTTT. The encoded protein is CAITEGPNEKLFF.

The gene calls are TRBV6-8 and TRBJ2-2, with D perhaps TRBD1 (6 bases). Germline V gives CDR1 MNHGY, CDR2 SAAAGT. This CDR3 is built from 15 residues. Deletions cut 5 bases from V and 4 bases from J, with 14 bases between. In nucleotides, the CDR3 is TGTGCCAGCAGTGACGCCACAGGGAGCACCGGGGAGCTGTTTTTT. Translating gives CASSDATGSTGELFF.

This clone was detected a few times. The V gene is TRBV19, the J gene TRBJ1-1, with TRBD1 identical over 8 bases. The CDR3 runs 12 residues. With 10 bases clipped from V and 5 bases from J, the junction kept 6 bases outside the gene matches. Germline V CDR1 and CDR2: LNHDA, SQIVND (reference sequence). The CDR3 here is CATVTGGTEAFF. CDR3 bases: TGTGCCACCGTTACAGGGGGAACTGAAGCTTTCTTT.

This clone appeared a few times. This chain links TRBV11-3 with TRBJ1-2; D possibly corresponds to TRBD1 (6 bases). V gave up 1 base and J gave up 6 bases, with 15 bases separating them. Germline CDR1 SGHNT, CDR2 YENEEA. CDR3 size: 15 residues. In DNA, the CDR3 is TGTGCCAGCAGCTTAGTTGGGGGCGCGGGGGATGGCTACACCTTC. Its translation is CASSLVGGAGDGYTF.

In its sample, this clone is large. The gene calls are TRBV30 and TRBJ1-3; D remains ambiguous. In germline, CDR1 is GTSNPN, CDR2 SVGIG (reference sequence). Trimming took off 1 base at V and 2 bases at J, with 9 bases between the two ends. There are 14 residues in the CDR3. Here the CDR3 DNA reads TGTGCCTGGAGTGCTCCGATTGCTGGAAACACCATATATTTT. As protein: CAWSAPIAGNTIYF.

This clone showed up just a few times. The CDR3 sequence is CASSPDSAGPGANVLTF. As DNA, the CDR3 is TGTGCCAGCAGCCCCGACAGTGCGGGGCCTGGGGCCAACGTCCTGACTTTC. The chain employs TRBV11-3 and TRBJ2-6, with D maybe TRBD2 (6 bases). Germline V gene sequence: CDR1 SGHNT, CDR2 YENEEA. The CDR3 is 17 amino acids. V was trimmed by 5 bases and J by 2 bases, leaving 16 bases between them.

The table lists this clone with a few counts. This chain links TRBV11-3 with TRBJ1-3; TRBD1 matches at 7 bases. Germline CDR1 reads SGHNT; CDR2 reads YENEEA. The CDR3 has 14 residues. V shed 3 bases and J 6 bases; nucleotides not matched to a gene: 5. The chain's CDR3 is CASSFTGAANTIYF. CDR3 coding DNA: TGTGCCAGCAGCTTCACAGGGGCGGCAAACACCATATATTTT.

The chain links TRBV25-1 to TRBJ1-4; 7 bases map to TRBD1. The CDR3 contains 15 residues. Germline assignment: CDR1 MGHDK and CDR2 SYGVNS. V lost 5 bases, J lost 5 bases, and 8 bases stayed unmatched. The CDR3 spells CASSPPTGRNEKLFF. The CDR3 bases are TGTGCCAGCAGTCCGCCGACAGGGCGGAATGAAAAACTGTTTTTT.

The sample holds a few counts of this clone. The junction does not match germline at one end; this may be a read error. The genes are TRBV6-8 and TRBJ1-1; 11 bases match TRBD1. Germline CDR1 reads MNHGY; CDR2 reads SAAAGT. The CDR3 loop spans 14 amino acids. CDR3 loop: CAISVGQGDTEAFF. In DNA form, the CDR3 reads TGTGCCATCAGTGTGGGACAGGGGGATACTGAAGCTTTCTTT.

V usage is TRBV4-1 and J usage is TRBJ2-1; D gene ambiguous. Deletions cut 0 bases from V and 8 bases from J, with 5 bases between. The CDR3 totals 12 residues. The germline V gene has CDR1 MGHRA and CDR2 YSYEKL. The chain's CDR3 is CASSQDLDEQFF. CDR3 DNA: TGCGCCAGCAGCCAAGATTTGGATGAGCAGTTCTTC.

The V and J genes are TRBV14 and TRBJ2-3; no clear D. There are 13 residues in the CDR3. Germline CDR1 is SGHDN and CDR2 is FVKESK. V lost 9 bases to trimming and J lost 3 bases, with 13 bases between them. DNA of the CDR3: TGTGCCAGTAAAAATCGGCCGACAGATACGCAGTATTTT. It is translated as CASKNRPTDTQYF. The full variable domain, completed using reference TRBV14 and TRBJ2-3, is EAGVTQFPSHSVIEKGQTVTLRCDPISGHDNLYWYRRVMGKEIKFLLHFVKESKQDESGMPNNRFLAERTGGTYSTLKVQPAELEDSGVYFCASKNRPTDTQYFGPGTRLTVL.

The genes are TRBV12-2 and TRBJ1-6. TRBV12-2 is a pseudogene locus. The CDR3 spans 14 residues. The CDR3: CASYFAGAGSPLHF. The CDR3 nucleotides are TGTGCCAGTTACTTCGCGGGGGCAGGCTCACCCCTCCACTTT.